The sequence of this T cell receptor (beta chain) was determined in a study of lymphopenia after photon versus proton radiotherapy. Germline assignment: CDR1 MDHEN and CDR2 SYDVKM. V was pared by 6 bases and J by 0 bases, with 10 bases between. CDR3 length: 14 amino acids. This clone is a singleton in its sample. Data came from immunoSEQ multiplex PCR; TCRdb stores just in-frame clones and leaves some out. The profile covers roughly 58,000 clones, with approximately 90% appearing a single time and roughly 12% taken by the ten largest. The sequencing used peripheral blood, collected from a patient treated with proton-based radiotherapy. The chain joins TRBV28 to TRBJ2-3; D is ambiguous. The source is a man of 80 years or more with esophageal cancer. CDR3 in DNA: TGTGCCAGCAGCGTCGGGTTTAGCACAGATACGCAGTATTTT. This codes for CASSVGFSTDTQYF.